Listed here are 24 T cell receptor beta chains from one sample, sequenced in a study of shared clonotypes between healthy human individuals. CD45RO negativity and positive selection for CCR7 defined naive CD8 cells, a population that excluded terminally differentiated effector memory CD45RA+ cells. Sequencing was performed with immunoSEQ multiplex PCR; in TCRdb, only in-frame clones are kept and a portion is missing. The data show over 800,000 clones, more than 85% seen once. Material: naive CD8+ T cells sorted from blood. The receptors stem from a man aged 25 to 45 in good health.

The CDR3 reads CAWSGGTGRDEQYF. DNA for the CDR3: TGTGCCTGGAGTGGAGGGACGGGGAGGGATGAGCAGTACTTC. This sequence joins TRBV30 and TRBJ2-7; 7 bases align to TRBD2. The CDR3 is made up of 14 amino acids. Germline assignment: CDR1 GTSNPN and CDR2 SVGIG (reference sequence). V trimming: 1 base; J trimming: 7 bases; junction bases outside the gene matches: 10.

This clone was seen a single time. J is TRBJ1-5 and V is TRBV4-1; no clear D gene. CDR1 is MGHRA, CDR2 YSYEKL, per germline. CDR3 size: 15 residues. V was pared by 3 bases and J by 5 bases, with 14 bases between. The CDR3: CASSHLDRRDQPQHF. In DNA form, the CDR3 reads TGCGCCAGCAGCCACCTGGACCGCCGGGATCAGCCCCAGCATTTT.

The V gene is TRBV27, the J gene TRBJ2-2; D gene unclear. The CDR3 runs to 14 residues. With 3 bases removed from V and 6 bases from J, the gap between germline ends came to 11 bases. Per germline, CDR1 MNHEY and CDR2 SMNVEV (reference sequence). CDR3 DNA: TGTGCCAGCAGTTTCGCTAGTTGGGCCGGGGAGCTGTTTTTT. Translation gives CASSFASWAGELFF.

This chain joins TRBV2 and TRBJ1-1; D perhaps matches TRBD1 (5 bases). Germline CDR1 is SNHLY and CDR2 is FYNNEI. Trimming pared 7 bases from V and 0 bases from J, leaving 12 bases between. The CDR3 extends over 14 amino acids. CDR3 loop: CASTLGGLNTEAFF. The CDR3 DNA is TGTGCCAGCACCCTCGGGGGACTGAACACTGAAGCTTTCTTT.

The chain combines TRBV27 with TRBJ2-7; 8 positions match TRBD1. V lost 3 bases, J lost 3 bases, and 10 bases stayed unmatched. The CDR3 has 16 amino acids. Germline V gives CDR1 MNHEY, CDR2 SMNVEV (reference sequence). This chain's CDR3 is CASSFQPGDRSYEQYF. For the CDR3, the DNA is TGTGCCAGCAGTTTTCAGCCGGGGGACAGGAGCTACGAGCAGTACTTC.

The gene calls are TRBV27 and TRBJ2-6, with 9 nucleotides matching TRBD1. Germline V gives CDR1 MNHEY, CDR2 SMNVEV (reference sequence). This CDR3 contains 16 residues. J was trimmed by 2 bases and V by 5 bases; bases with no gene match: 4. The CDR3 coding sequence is TGTGCCAGCAGTGCGCGGACAGGGGCTGGGGCCAACGTCCTGACTTTC. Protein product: CASSARTGAGANVLTF.

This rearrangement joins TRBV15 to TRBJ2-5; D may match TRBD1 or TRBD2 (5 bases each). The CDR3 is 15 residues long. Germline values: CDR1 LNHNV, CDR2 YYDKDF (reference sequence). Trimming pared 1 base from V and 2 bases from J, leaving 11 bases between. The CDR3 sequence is CATSRGVGAQETQYF. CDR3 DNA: TGTGCCACCAGCAGAGGTGTCGGGGCGCAAGAGACCCAGTACTTC.

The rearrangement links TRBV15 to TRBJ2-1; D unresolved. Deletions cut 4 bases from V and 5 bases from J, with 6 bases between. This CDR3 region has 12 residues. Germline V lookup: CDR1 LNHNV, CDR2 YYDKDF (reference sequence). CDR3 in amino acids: CATSTTDNEQFF. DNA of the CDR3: TGTGCCACCAGCACCACCGACAATGAGCAGTTCTTC.

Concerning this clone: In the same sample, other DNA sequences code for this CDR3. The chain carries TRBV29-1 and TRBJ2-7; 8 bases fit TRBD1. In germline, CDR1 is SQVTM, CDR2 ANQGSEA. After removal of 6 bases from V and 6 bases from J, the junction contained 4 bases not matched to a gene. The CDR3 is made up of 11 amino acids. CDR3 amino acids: CSVGTGREQYF. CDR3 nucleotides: TGCAGCGTGGGGACAGGCCGCGAGCAGTACTTC.

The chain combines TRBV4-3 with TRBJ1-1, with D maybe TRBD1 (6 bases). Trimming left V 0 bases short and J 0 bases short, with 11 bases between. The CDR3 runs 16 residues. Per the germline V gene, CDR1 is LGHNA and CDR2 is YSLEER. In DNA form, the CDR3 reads TGCGCCAGCAGCCAAGATCAGAGGGGGATGAACACTGAAGCTTTCTTT. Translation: CASSQDQRGMNTEAFF.

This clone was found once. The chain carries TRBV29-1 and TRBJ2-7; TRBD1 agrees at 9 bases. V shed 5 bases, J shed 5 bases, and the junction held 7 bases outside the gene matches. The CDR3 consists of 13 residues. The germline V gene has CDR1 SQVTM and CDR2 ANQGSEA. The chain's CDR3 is CSVHTGTGNEQYF. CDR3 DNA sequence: TGCAGCGTTCATACCGGGACAGGGAACGAGCAGTACTTC.

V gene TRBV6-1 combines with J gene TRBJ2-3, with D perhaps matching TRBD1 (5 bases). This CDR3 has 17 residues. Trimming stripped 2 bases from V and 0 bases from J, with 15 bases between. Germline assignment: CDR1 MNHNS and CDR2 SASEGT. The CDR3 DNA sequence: TGTGCCAGCAGTGAAAGAAGGGGCAGCTCGAGCACAGATACGCAGTATTTT. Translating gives CASSERRGSSSTDTQYF.

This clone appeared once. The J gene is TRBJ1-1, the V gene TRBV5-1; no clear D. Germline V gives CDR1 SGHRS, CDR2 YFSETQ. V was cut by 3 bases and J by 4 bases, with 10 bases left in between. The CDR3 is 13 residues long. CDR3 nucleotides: TGCGCCAGCAGCTCAGCAATGGGCACTGAAGCTTTCTTT. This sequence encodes CASSSAMGTEAFF.

The CDR3 DNA reads as TGTGCCAGCAGCTTTAGCGGGAGGGCCGTGGACGAGCAGTACTTC. This encodes CASSFSGRAVDEQYF. This chain links TRBV5-4 with TRBJ2-7; 11 nucleotides line up with TRBD2. CDR3 length: 15 amino acids. Germline V gives CDR1 SGHNT, CDR2 YYREEE (reference sequence). Trimming cost V 2 bases and J 5 bases; bases outside gene matches: 6.

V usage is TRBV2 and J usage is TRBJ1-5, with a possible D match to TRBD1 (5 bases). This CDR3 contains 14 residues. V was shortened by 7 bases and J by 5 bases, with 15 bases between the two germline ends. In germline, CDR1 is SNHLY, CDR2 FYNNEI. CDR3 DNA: TGTGCCAGCACAGAGGGTATGGGGGATCAGCCCCAGCATTTT. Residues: CASTEGMGDQPQHF.

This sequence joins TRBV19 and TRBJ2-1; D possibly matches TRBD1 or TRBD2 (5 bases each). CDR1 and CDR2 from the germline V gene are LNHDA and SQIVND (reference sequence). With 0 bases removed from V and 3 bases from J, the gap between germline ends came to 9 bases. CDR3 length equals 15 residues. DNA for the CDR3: TGTGCCAGTAGTATAGAAGGGACGAACTACAATGAGCAGTTCTTC. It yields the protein CASSIEGTNYNEQFF.

The CDR3, as DNA: TGTGCCAGCAGCTTTACAGGGCCGCTCGGGGAGCAGTACTTC. Translated, it gives CASSFTGPLGEQYF. The chain recombines TRBV7-9 with TRBJ2-7, with D possibly being TRBD1 (6 bases). CDR1 and CDR2 (germline): SEHNR, FQNEAQ (reference sequence). The V gene lost 3 bases and the J gene lost 7 bases, with 16 bases spanning the gap. The CDR3 is 14 amino acids.

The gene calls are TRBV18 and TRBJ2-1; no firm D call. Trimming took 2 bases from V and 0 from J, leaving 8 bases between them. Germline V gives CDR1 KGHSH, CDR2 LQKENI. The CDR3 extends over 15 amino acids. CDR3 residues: CASSPMGGSYNEQFF. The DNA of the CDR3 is TGTGCCAGCTCACCAATGGGCGGCTCCTACAATGAGCAGTTCTTC.

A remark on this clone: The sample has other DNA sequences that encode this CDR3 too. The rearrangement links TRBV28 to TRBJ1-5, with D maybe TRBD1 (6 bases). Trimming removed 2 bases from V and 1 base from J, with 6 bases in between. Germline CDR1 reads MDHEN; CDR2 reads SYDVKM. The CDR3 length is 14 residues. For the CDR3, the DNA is TGTGCCAGCAGTTTAGGACAGAGCAATCAGCCCCAGCATTTT. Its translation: CASSLGQSNQPQHF.

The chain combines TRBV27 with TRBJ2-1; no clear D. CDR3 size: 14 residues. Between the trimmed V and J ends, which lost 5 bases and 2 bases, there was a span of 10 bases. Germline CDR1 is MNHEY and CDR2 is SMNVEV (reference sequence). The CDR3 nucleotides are TGTGCCAGCAGTCGAGATCTAGCCTACAATGAGCAGTTCTTC. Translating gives CASSRDLAYNEQFF.

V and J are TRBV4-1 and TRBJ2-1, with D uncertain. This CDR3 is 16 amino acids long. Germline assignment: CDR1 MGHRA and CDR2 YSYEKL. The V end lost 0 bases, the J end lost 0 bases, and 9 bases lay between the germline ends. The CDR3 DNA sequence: TGCGCCAGCAGCCAAGATGGGGTGATCTCCTACAATGAGCAGTTCTTC. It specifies CASSQDGVISYNEQFF.

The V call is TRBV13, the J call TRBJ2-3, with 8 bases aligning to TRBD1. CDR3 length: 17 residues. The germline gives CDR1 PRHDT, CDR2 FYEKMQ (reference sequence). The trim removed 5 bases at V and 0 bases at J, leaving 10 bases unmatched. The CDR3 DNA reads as TGTGCCAGCAGCGGCCTTGGACAGGGTGGTAGCACAGATACGCAGTATTTT. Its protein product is CASSGLGQGGSTDTQYF.

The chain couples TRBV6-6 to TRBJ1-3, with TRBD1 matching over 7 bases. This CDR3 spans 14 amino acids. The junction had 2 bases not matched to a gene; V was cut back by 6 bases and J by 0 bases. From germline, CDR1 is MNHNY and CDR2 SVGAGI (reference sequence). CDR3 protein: CASRGQDSGNTIYF. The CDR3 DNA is TGTGCCAGCAGAGGACAGGACTCTGGAAACACCATATATTTT.

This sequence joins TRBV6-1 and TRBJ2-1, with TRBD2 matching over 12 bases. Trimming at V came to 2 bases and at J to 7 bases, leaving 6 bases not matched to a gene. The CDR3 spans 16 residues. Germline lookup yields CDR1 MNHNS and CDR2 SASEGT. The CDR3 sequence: CASSERSSGRGNEQFF. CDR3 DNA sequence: TGTGCCAGCAGTGAAAGGTCTAGCGGGAGGGGGAATGAGCAGTTCTTC.